The clone carrying this TCR beta chain has a handful of counts. The sample comes from a study of T cell responses to AZD1222 COVID-19 vaccine. The repertoire was sequenced with immunoSEQ multiplex PCR; TCRdb's copy has only in-frame clones and lacks some. The sample consists of over 85,000 clones, nearly 90% of them appearing once. Germline V gene lookup returns CDR1 LNHDA and CDR2 SQIVND (reference sequence). The CDR3 contains 17 residues. With 5 bases removed from V and 6 bases from J, the gap between germline ends came to 24 bases. The sequences come from peripheral blood, collected on day 0 of AZD1222 vaccination. This sequence originates from an adult in good health. The rearrangement uses TRBV19 and TRBJ2-3, with D perhaps assigned TRBD1 or TRBD2 (5 bases each). The CDR3 DNA follows: TGTGCCAGTAGTGCCCCTCTCGGGAAGGGGCAGGGCGATACGCAGTATTTT. Amino acids: CASSAPLGKGQGDTQYF.